This T cell receptor (beta chain) was profiled in a study of T-cell reconstitution after alpha-beta-depleted transplantation in children. Study-level findings and limits: After one year, T-cell counts and TCRbeta diversity mostly came from new T cells.

The TCRbeta library incorporated unique molecular identifiers. TCRdb analysed the PCR reads with MiXCR anew, one entry per CDR3 protein. The sample has around 120,000 distinct CDR3 sequences, around 23% seen once; the top ten hold 10%. CDR3 length equals 14 residues. The ends were cut back, 6 bases at V and 3 bases at J, with 15 bases in the middle. Germline values: CDR1 KGHSH, CDR2 LQKENI. There are many counts of this clonotype. Its target is not known. The sequence came from a male patient aged 2 to 10 who had a stem cell transplant for chronic granulomatous disease, so the T cells may come from the graft donor. This material consisted of PBMCs, mostly from graft donor cells, taken 180 days after TCRalphabeta/CD19-depleted stem cell transplant. This chain uses TRBV18 with TRBJ2-7; perhaps TRBD1 as D (7 bases). CDR3 bases: TGTGCCAGCTCCCAAACGGGGGACAGCTACGAGCAGTACTTC. The encoded protein is CASSQTGDSYEQYF. The complete variable domain, with remaining parts taken from reference TRBV18 and TRBJ2-7, reads NAGVMQNPRHLVRRRGQEARLRCSPMKGHSHVYWYRQLPEEGLKFMVYLQKENIIDESGMPKERFSAEFPKEGPSILRIQQVVRGDSAAYFCASSQTGDSYEQYFGPGTRLTVT.